This T cell receptor (beta chain) was captured in a study of spatial heterogeneity in lung cancer. Time point described: sample taken at primary tumor resection. TCRdb passed the 5' RACE reads through MiXCR, listing each CDR3 protein once. The sample comprises 40,000 to 50,000 distinct CDR3 sequences, around 15% of which are singletons, and about 57% rests with the top ten. The material sequenced was PBMCs, taken at surgery. The receptor's source is a male donor with early-stage non-small cell lung cancer.

This CDR3 is CASSQEPGFSYEQYF. DNA of the CDR3: TGCGCCAGCAGCCAAGAACCAGGATTTAGCTACGAGCAGTACTTC. The chain employs TRBV4-1 and TRBJ2-7; D is undetermined. Deletions cut 0 bases from V and 3 bases from J, with 12 bases between. From germline, CDR1 is MGHRA and CDR2 YSYEKL. The CDR3 is made up of 15 amino acids.